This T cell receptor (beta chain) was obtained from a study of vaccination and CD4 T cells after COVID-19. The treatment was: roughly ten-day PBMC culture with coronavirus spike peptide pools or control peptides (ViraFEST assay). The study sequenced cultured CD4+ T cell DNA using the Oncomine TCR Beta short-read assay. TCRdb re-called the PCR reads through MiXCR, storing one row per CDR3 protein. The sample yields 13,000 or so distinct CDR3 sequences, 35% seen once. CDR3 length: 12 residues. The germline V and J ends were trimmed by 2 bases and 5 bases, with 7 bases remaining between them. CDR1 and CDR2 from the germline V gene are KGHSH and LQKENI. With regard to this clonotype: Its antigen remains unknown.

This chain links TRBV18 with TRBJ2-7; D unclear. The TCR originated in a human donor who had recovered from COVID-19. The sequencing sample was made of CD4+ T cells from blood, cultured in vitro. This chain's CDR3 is CASSPSRDEQYF. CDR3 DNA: TGTGCCAGCTCACCAAGCCGGGACGAGCAGTACTTC.